There are many counts of the clone carrying this T cell receptor beta chain. Germline CDR1 is KGHSH and CDR2 is LQKENI. The CDR3 has 13 amino acids. The V gene end was trimmed by 6 bases and the J gene end by 3 bases; junction bases not matched to a gene: 4. TCRdb re-analysed the RT-PCR reads in MiXCR, keeping a single row per CDR3 protein. The profile shows hundreds of thousands of distinct CDR3 sequences, approximately 15% of them singletons. Material for sequencing was memory CD4+ T cells from blood. This chain joins TRBV18 and TRBJ2-7; 8 bases are shared with TRBD2. This receptor was identified in a female donor in good health, serving as a healthy control. The DNA of the CDR3 is TGTGCCAGCTCGCAGCGGGAGAGCTACGAGCAGTACTTC. Protein product: CASSQRESYEQYF.